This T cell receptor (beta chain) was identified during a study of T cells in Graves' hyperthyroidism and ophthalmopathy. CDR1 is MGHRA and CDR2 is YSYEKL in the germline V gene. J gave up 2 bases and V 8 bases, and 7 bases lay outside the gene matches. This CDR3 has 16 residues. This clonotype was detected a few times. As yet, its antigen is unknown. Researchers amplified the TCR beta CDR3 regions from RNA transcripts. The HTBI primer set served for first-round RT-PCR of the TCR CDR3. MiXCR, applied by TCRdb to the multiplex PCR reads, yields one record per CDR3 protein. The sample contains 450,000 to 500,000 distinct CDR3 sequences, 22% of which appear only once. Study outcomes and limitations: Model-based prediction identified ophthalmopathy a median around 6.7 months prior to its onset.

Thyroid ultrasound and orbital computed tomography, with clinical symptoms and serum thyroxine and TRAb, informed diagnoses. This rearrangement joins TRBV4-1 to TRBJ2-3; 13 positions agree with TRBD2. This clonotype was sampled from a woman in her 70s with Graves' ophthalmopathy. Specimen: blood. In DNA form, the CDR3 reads TGCGCCAGCTCCTCGGGGACTAGCGGGAACACAGATACGCAGTATTTT. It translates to CASSSGTSGNTDTQYF.